This T cell receptor (beta chain) is from a study of T cell changes during pregnancy in multiple sclerosis. The table came from immunoSEQ multiplex PCR; TCRdb's copy has only in-frame clones and leaves some out. Of 48,000 or so clones in the sample, about 93% were seen once. CDR3 length: 12 residues. Germline V gene lookup returns CDR1 SGDLS and CDR2 YYNGEE. With 0 bases clipped from V and 6 bases from J, the junction kept 0 bases outside the gene matches. The chain couples TRBV9 to TRBJ2-7; the match to TRBD1 covers 7 bases. The source material was CD4+ T cells from peripheral blood mononuclear cells, sampled in the first trimester of pregnancy. This receptor was identified in a female donor with multiple sclerosis, enrolled in a pregnancy study. The CDR3 nucleotides are TGTGCCAGCAGCGTAGACAGGGGCGAGCAGTACTTC. This sequence encodes CASSVDRGEQYF. Looking up the rest from reference TRBV9 and TRBJ2-7 gives the full variable domain: DSGVTQTPKHLITATGQRVTLRCSPRSGDLSVYWYQQSLDQGLQFLIQYYNGEERAKGNILERFSAQQFPDLHSELNLSSLELGDSALYFCASSVDRGEQYFGPGTRLTVT.